This TCR beta chain came from a study of shared clonotypes between healthy human individuals. Regarding this clone: Antigen specificity is unknown.

The donors, healthy adults who were HIV-negative, had experienced no recent acute infections or vaccinations. Trimming pared 0 bases from V and 8 bases from J, leaving 14 bases between. Germline values: CDR1 SGHAT, CDR2 FQNNGV. The CDR3 has 16 residues. The assay was immunoSEQ multiplex PCR, and TCRdb's table has in-frame clones only and misses some. The sample consists of fewer than 850,000 clones, around 72% of them appearing once. Whole-study findings and limits: Of the naive CD4 clonotypes, around 4.7% were shared across a handful of donors. Expectations were that clonotype sharing among donors would be affected by sequencing depth.

The clonotype originates from a woman under 40 in good health. This chain uses TRBV11-2 with TRBJ1-6; D unresolved. The specimen sequenced was memory CD4+ T cells sorted from blood. The subset: CD45RA-negative fraction. CDR3 bases: TGTGCCAGCAGCTTAGAGCCCGGGTCAGGACATTCACCCCTCCACTTT. It codes for CASSLEPGSGHSPLHF. Full variable domain (missing parts from reference TRBV11-2 and TRBJ1-6): EAGVAQSPRYKIIEKRQSVAFWCNPISGHATLYWYQQILGQGPKLLIQFQNNGVVDDSQLPKDRFSAERLKGVDSTLKIQPAKLEDSAVYLCASSLEPGSGHSPLHFGNGTRLTVT.